A single sample gave rise to the 3 T cell receptor beta chains below, sequenced in a study of T cell responses to AZD1222 COVID-19 vaccine. The assay was immunoSEQ multiplex PCR, and TCRdb's table has in-frame clones only and misses some. Of 100,000 or so clones listed, 85% to 90% are singletons. This sample comprised peripheral blood, obtained 28 days after the second AZD1222 dose. Receptor source: an adult who received the AZD1222 COVID-19 vaccine.

This chain links TRBV18 with TRBJ1-1; 11 nucleotides line up with TRBD1. CDR1 and CDR2 (germline): KGHSH, LQKENI. This CDR3 has 16 residues. The V and J ends lost 6 bases and 1 base, in that order; junction bases with no gene match: 7. Written as DNA, the CDR3 is TGTGCCAGCTCGCGGACAGGGGGCGCGGGGAACACTGAAGCTTTCTTT. Encoded protein: CASSRTGGAGNTEAFF.

This chain links TRBV28 with TRBJ1-2; D might be TRBD1 (5 bases). There are 14 residues in the CDR3. Germline loops: CDR1 MDHEN, CDR2 SYDVKM. Between the trimmed V and J ends, which lost 8 bases and 8 bases, there was a span of 21 bases. The CDR3 region is CASLTGPLSGGYTF. CDR3 DNA: TGTGCCAGCCTCACGGGGCCTTTATCGGGGGGCTACACCTTC.

The chain recombines TRBV5-1 with TRBJ1-6; 9 nucleotides align to TRBD1. Germline lookup yields CDR1 SGHRS and CDR2 YFSETQ. The CDR3 runs to 17 residues. V lost 4 bases and J lost 10; bases outside the gene matches: 15. CDR3 sequence: CASSRRTPGQGTSPLHF. CDR3 bases: TGCGCCAGCAGCCGACGAACCCCGGGACAGGGAACCTCACCCCTCCACTTT.